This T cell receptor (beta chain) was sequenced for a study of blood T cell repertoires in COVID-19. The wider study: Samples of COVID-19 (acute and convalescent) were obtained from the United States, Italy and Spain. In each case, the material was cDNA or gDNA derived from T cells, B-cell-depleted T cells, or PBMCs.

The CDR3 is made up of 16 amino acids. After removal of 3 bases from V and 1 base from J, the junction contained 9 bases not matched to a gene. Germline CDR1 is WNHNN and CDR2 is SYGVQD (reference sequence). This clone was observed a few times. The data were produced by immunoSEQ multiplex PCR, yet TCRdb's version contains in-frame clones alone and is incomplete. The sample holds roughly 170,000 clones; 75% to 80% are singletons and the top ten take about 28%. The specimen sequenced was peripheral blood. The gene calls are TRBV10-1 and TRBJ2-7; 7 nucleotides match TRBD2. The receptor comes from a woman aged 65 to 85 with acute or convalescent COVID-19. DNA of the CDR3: TGCGCCAGCAGTGACCCCCGGGGAGGGCTGTCCTACGAGCAGTACTTC. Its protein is CASSDPRGGLSYEQYF.